This T cell receptor beta chain was profiled in a study of shared clonotypes between healthy human individuals (dated by TCRdb to 2020 to 2022). About the full investigation: Three men and a couple of women, aged 18 to 49 years, made up the cohort. Each donor's leukapheresis produced roughly between about 0.85 and 10 billion PBMCs. Blood TCR repertoires of five healthy adults were deeply sequenced to estimate repertoire size and the extent of clonotype sharing between individuals. To increase sequencing depth and limit assay-specific biases, different laboratories used diverse techniques to prepare libraries and sequence TCR repertoires. Per donor, three plates each were used for CD4 naive and CD4 memory, two for CD8 naive, and one for CD8 memory.

TCR CDR3 regions were amplified from genomic DNA by multiplex PCR using the deep immunoSEQ assay. Extracted genomic DNA from each cell subset was spread evenly across all wells of several immunoSEQ 96-well plates, with each plate serving as a replicate. Each replicate PCR for sorted subsets received about 220 ng genomic DNA, equal to about 30,000 T cell genomes. Purified libraries were quantified with a Qubit 3.0 fluorometer, sized on a Bioanalyzer 2100, and re-quantified with the KAPA Library Quantification kit. Each immunoSEQ 96-well plate was sequenced on its own single-read 150-cycle Illumina NextSeq 550 flow cell. The paper's processing steps were these. The immunoSEQ output contained only junctional sequences without quality scores, so filtering could not match that applied to full-length reads. To assign V/J genes and CDR3, sequences were annotated against IMGT germline references using PyIR, a Python wrapper for IgBLAST v1.9. Reads with weak V/J assignments (E-value above 1e-6), missing CDR3, stop codons, out-of-frame junctions, or ambiguous translated residues were removed. A V3J clonotype was defined by an identical inferred V gene, J gene, and CDR3 amino acid sequence. Percentage overlap between repertoires was computed as shared unique clonotypes divided by the size of the smaller repertoire. Richness of each repertoire was evaluated using RTK rarefaction, the Chao1 estimator, and Recon v2.1 estimates of unobserved clonotypes. OLGA was used to compute generation probabilities for all TCRbeta clonotypes that the gDNA method yielded from several donors. The source is immuneACCESS, and TCRdb retained only in-frame sequences with V and J called. Part of the clones is not carried over; for the studies checked, unresolved V genes explain less than half of this, and the remainder is unexplained. D and trimming were read from the DNA, whereas the V and J calls and clone size are those reported in that table. The sample table holds about 1.5 million clones, of which roughly 95% were seen once. In total, the top ten clones hold approximately 1.1% of the sample.

Concerning this clone: It has no known antigen specificity. No much larger clone exists at a distance of one base, and base qualities are not known.

The junction shows trimming of 5 bases on V and 0 bases on J, plus 14 bases between the germline ends. Sequences SGHNT (CDR1) and YYREEE (CDR2) are obtained from the germline V gene (reference sequence). From the cysteine through the phenylalanine, the CDR3 covers 16 amino acids. Kept here is only the CDR3 DNA, which spans 48 bases and is read in frame from base 1. On the study overall, not on this receptor specifically: Approximately 4.8% of naive CD4, 3% to 4% of naive CD8, 2.3% of memory CD4, and around 0.4% of memory CD8 clonotypes were shared across several donors. Pairwise subsampling led to the expectation that sequencing depth would affect the degree of clonotype sharing among donors. Only blood was sampled, and tissue TCR repertoires likely differ from those in blood. Higher generation probabilities were observed for clonotypes shared by all four sorted-subset donors than for non-shared clonotypes. Because the study included a small number of donors, the genetic and exposure-history diversity represented was limited. Naive subsets generally had larger estimated clonotype richness than memory subsets did. Even with the large sequencing depth, rarefaction of the sorted-subset datasets indicated that sequencing was incomplete.

The donors were healthy, HIV-negative adults with no recently reported acute infections or vaccinations. All donors were Caucasian adults living in Nashville, Tennessee, USA. CD4+ T cells were enriched by magnetic negative selection, after which naive cells were positively selected on CD45RA and the negative fraction was taken as the memory subset. Blood was obtained by leukapheresis, after which PBMCs were separated by Ficoll-Histopaque density gradient centrifugation and cryopreserved in liquid nitrogen vapor phase. Purity and quantity of every magnetically sorted T cell population were checked by analytical flow cytometry. Genomic DNA was isolated from every sorted fraction and measured by UV absorbance on a Nanodrop 2000c.

The sequence derives from a man between 25 and 39 years old in good health. Sequenced material: naive CD4+ T cells sorted from blood. The cell subset or site label corresponds to: CD45RA+ positively selected. The rearranged chain carries TRBV5-4 and TRBJ1-4; TRBD1 is a possible D gene, resting on 5 matching bases. This receptor carries the CDR3 CASSSGPRATNEKLFF. The bases are TGTGCCAGCAGTAGCGGACCCAGGGCAACTAATGAAAAACTGTTTTTT. This CDR3, with the reference TRBV5-4 and TRBJ1-4 proteins standing in past its ends, gives the full variable domain ETGVTQSPTHLIKTRGQQVTLRCSSQSGHNTVSWYQQALGQGPQFIFQYYREEENGRGNFPPRFSGLQFPNYSSELNVNALELDDSALYLCASSSGPRATNEKLFFGSGTQLSVL.